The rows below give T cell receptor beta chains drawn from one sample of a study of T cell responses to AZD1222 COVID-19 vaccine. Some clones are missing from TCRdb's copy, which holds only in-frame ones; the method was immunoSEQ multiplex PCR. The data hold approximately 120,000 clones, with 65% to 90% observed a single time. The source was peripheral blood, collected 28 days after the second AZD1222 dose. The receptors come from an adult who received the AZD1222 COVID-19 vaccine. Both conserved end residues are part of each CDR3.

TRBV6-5	CATRRGSGNTIYF
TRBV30	CAWSVRDEQFF
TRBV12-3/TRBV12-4	CASRRTDIYGYTF
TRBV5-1	CASSNSGDRCF
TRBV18	CASSPPGLSGSEKLFF
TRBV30	CAWSVDAAGPQHF
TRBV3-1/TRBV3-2	CASSLRPGDAGSSYNEQFF
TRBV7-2	CASSLDPFYNEQFF
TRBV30	CAWSVLVGPRLNTDTQYF
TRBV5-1	CASSLVVAGNYEQYF
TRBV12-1	CASSLHIYEQYF
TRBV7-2	CASSSPRDSETQYF
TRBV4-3	CASSQGIQTDTQYF
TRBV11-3	CASSLRSGGGNEQFF
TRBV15	CATSRGVRGSNEKLFF
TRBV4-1	CASSQDDRTFGGYTF
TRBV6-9	CASSYPQNSPLHF
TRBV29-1	CSVETQQGNYGYTF
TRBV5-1	CASSLRGSGSPLHF
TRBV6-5	CASSYSPLTEAFF
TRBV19	CASSISGSYLYEQYF
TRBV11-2	CASSFPTTGVNTEAFF
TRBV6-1	CASSEILQGNYGYTF
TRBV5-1	CASSLDQGAYGYTF
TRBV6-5	CASSPWDRNQPQHF
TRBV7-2	CASSFRSGVNEQFF
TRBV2	CASSALSLYFF
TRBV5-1	CASSSEPGGMNTEAFF
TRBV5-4	CASSRDFSGSVGGAQYF
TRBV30	CAWTEIYGYTF
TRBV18	CASSLPTGEAGNTIYF
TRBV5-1	CASSPGLAGGLDTQYF
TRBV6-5	CASSYQVKGYTEAFF